Presented here are 21 T cell receptor beta chains from one specimen sequenced in a study of human T cells and chemical hapten exposure. The time point: healthy volunteer bleed at 2 weeks. The authors' total RNA extraction used unfractionated whole blood. TCRdb independently ran MiXCR on the RACE reads; one entry per CDR3 protein. The top ten clones hold around 2% of a sample with roughly 120,000 distinct CDR3 sequences, 8.5% to 9.5% of them seen once. The specimen sequenced was whole blood. The receptors shown here come from a male donor in good health. Some clones in this sample may be carry-over from other donors' samples.

This clonotype has just a few counts. The chain couples TRBV7-2 to TRBJ2-1; D might be TRBD2 (5 bases). With 5 bases removed from V and 2 bases from J, the gap between germline ends came to 13 bases. This CDR3 comprises 15 residues. The germline V gene encodes CDR1 SGHTA and CDR2 FQGNSA. The CDR3 protein is CASSPRRAAYNEQFF. The CDR3 DNA sequence: TGTGCCAGCAGCCCCCGGCGGGCCGCCTACAATGAGCAGTTCTTC.

In its sample, this clonotype was seen a few times. J is TRBJ2-7 and V is TRBV10-3; TRBD2 might be the D (5 bases). Trimming removed 2 bases from V and 1 base from J, with 9 bases in between. The CDR3 covers 14 residues. The V gene's germline CDR1 is ENHRY and CDR2 SYGVKD. The DNA for the CDR3 is TGTGCCATCAGTGAGAGCGGCCAATCCTACGAGCAGTACTTC. Amino acid sequence: CAISESGQSYEQYF.

The chain recombines TRBV2 with TRBJ1-5; 7 bases match TRBD1. Per the germline V gene, CDR1 is SNHLY and CDR2 is FYNNEI. J gave up 1 base and V 0 bases, and 12 bases lay outside the gene matches. This CDR3 spans 19 amino acids. The CDR3 region has the DNA TGTGCCAGCAGTGAAGCGCTTCAGGGGGGGGAAAACAGCAATCAGCCCCAGCATTTT. It translates to CASSEALQGGENSNQPQHF.

V usage is TRBV2 and J usage is TRBJ2-7; 8 bases are shared with TRBD2. J was trimmed by 4 bases and V by 11 bases; bases with no gene match: 16. CDR1 and CDR2 from the germline V gene are SNHLY and FYNNEI. The CDR3 has 15 amino acids. The chain's CDR3 is CAAEAGGIGEYEQYF. The CDR3 DNA sequence: TGTGCCGCCGAGGCGGGAGGCATTGGGGAATACGAGCAGTACTTC.

This clonotype was observed a handful of times. The V gene is TRBV9, the J gene TRBJ2-3; D call uncertain. Germline V gives CDR1 SGDLS, CDR2 YYNGEE. The CDR3 length is 15 residues. Trimming stripped 4 bases from V and 0 bases from J, with 12 bases between. The CDR3 DNA is TGTGCCAGCAGCTCCCCTCTGGTGAGCACAGATACGCAGTATTTT. This gives the protein CASSSPLVSTDTQYF.

In this sample, this clonotype turned up many times. The chain has TRBV29-1 and TRBJ2-1; TRBD2 matches 14 bases. V was clipped by 6 bases and J by 0 bases; unmatched bases: 7. Germline lookup yields CDR1 SQVTM and CDR2 ANQGSEA. This CDR3 spans 17 amino acids. The CDR3 here is CSVGLAGGLSSYNEQFF. In DNA, the CDR3 is TGCAGCGTCGGACTAGCGGGAGGCCTCTCCTCCTACAATGAGCAGTTCTTC.

The table lists this clonotype with many counts. The J gene is TRBJ2-1, the V gene TRBV4-2, with 9 bases identical to TRBD1. The CDR3 is made up of 16 amino acids. The germline V gene encodes CDR1 LGHNA and CDR2 YNFKEQ. Trimming at V came to 3 bases and at J to 8 bases, leaving 11 bases not matched to a gene. The CDR3 DNA reads TGTGCCAGCAGCCAGTTGACAGGGGGGGAGGGAGATGAGCAGTTCTTC. This gives the protein CASSQLTGGEGDEQFF.

This clonotype was observed at least ten times. The chain links TRBV29-1 to TRBJ1-4, with D unclear. Between the trimmed V and J ends, which lost 7 bases and 6 bases, there was a span of 12 bases. CDR3 size: 12 residues. Germline loops: CDR1 SQVTM, CDR2 ANQGSEA. CDR3 amino acids: CSASGSDEKLFF. Here the CDR3 DNA reads TGCAGCGCCTCAGGAAGCGATGAAAAACTGTTTTTT. The full variable domain, in which reference TRBV29-1 and TRBJ1-4 provide the parts outside the CDR3, is SAVISQKPSRDICQRGTSLTIQCQVDSQVTMMFWYRQQPGQSLTLIATANQGSEATYESGFVIDKFPISRPNLTFSTLTVSNMSPEDSSIYLCSASGSDEKLFFGSGTQLSVL.

The rearrangement uses TRBV27 and TRBJ2-7, with a possible D match to TRBD2 (6 bases). CDR3 length equals 14 residues. Germline V gene data show CDR1 as MNHEY and CDR2 as SMNVEV (reference sequence). V was cut by 6 bases and J by 3 bases, with 15 bases left in between. CDR3 loop: CASSRRRTNYEQYF. The CDR3 bases are TGTGCCAGCAGCCGCCGACGGACTAACTACGAGCAGTACTTC.

The genes are TRBV9 and TRBJ2-7, with 10 nucleotides matching TRBD1. The germline V gene has CDR1 SGDLS and CDR2 YYNGEE. This CDR3 contains 13 residues. The J segment lost 6 bases and the V segment lost 3 bases, leaving 3 bases of the junction unmatched. The CDR3 DNA reads TGTGCCAGCAGCGGTGGGGACAGGGGCGAGCAGTACTTC. Translating gives CASSGGDRGEQYF.

This clonotype was picked up many times. The V and J genes are TRBV14 and TRBJ2-3; D uncertain. Germline CDR1 is SGHDN and CDR2 is FVKESK. The CDR3 length is 12 residues. V was shortened by 4 bases and J by 6 bases, with 8 bases between the two germline ends. The CDR3 protein is CASSLTVDTQYF. CDR3 sequence (DNA): TGTGCCAGCAGCCTTACAGTTGATACGCAGTATTTT.

This clonotype has a count of ten or more. The gene calls are TRBV19 and TRBJ1-2; the D is unclear. Per germline, CDR1 LNHDA and CDR2 SQIVND (reference sequence). With 9 bases removed from V and 8 bases from J, the gap between germline ends came to 16 bases. The CDR3 is 12 residues long. CDR3 sequence: CASRVDLRGYTF. The CDR3 DNA is TGTGCCAGCCGTGTCGATCTACGCGGCTACACCTTC.

This clonotype has at least ten counts. The chain uses TRBV5-5 and TRBJ1-6; the D gene is possibly TRBD1 (6 bases). The CDR3 has 16 residues. The V gene lost 0 bases and the J gene lost 4 bases, with 11 bases spanning the gap. The germline gives CDR1 SGHKS, CDR2 YYEKEE (reference sequence). CDR3 region: CASSLAGDDYNSPLHF. The CDR3 DNA reads TGTGCCAGCAGCTTGGCAGGGGACGATTATAATTCACCCCTCCACTTT.

Only a few counts were recorded for this clonotype. The chain combines TRBV27 with TRBJ1-1; no definite D call. The CDR3 covers 13 residues. Germline CDR1 MNHEY, CDR2 SMNVEV (reference sequence). V lost 3 bases and J 1 base, leaving 6 bases between the germline ends. CDR3 sequence (DNA): TGTGCCAGCAGTTTTCAACAGAACACTGAAGCTTTCTTT. It yields the protein CASSFQQNTEAFF.

V is TRBV10-3 and J is TRBJ2-6; either TRBD1 or TRBD2 may supply D (7 bases each). Germline CDR1 is ENHRY and CDR2 is SYGVKD. This CDR3 has 19 amino acids. Trimming took off 4 bases at V and 0 bases at J, with 19 bases between the two ends. CDR3 sequence: CAISVSGGADYSGANVLTF. In DNA, the CDR3 is TGTGCCATCAGTGTCTCAGGGGGGGCTGACTACTCTGGGGCCAACGTCCTGACTTTC.

CDR3 sequence: CASSKGYSSYEQYF. DNA for the CDR3: TGTGCCAGCAGCAAGGGGTACAGCTCCTACGAGCAGTACTTC. J is TRBJ2-7 and V is TRBV7-8, with D perhaps matching TRBD1 (5 bases). Trimming stripped 5 bases from V and 0 bases from J, with 11 bases between. The CDR3 covers 14 residues. The germline V gene has CDR1 SGHVS and CDR2 FQNEAQ.

The gene calls are TRBV20-1 and TRBJ1-6, with 7 bases fitting TRBD1. The CDR3 extends over 15 amino acids. Germline V gene lookup returns CDR1 DFQATT and CDR2 SNEGSKA (reference sequence). Germline trimming cut 0 bases from V and 7 bases from J; bases unmatched to any gene: 6. CDR3 nucleotides: TGCAGTGCTAGAGAACCGGGACAGAGCAATTCACCCCTCCACTTT. Protein: CSAREPGQSNSPLHF.

In its sample, this clonotype was seen many times. The chain recombines TRBV29-1 with TRBJ2-4; possibly TRBD2 for D (5 bases). The CDR3 runs 14 residues. Deletions cut 5 bases from V and 0 bases from J, with 11 bases between. Germline CDR1 and CDR2: SQVTM and ANQGSEA. The CDR3 region has the DNA TGCAGCGTTACCGGGGTCCTAGCCAAAAACATTCAGTACTTC. It yields the protein CSVTGVLAKNIQYF. The variable domain in full, with the rest retrieved from reference TRBV29-1 and TRBJ2-4, is SAVISQKPSRDICQRGTSLTIQCQVDSQVTMMFWYRQQPGQSLTLIATANQGSEATYESGFVIDKFPISRPNLTFSTLTVSNMSPEDSSIYLCSVTGVLAKNIQYFGAGTRLSVL.

This clonotype was seen more than once but under ten times. The chain joins TRBV11-1 to TRBJ1-1; D is ambiguous. V lost 5 bases and J 4 bases, leaving 14 bases between the germline ends. This CDR3 has 14 amino acids. Germline lookup yields CDR1 SGHAT and CDR2 FQDESV (reference sequence). CDR3 DNA sequence: TGTGCCAGCAGCAACCAGGAACAAAGCACTGAAGCTTTCTTT. Translation gives CASSNQEQSTEAFF.

This clonotype was recorded many times. The chain combines TRBV27 with TRBJ1-1, with D perhaps TRBD1 (5 bases). Germline V gene sequence: CDR1 MNHEY, CDR2 SMNVEV (reference sequence). The CDR3 spans 16 residues. V lost 5 bases, J lost 1 base, and 17 bases lay in between. CDR3 sequence: CASSPYSDSTNTEAFF. In nucleotides, the CDR3 is TGTGCCAGCAGTCCCTACTCCGACAGTACGAACACTGAAGCTTTCTTT.

This clonotype was found many times. The rearrangement uses TRBV7-8 and TRBJ1-6; no clear D. Germline CDR1 is SGHVS and CDR2 is FQNEAQ. This CDR3 contains 16 residues. Trimming pared 0 bases from V and 6 bases from J, leaving 12 bases between. The CDR3 nucleotides read TGTGCCAGCAGCTTAGCCGCGGGAGGGCTTAATTCACCCCTCCACTTT. It translates to CASSLAAGGLNSPLHF.